This T cell receptor beta chain was found in a study of post-analysis software for immune sequencing data. For the study at large: There were relapsing-remitting, secondary progressive and progressive-relapsing multiple sclerosis among the disease courses included.

Findings and limits, study-wide: Five TRBV segments, including TRBV5-6, TRBV5-1 and TRBV20-1, were more frequent in patients than controls. Samples from a shared batch, those prepared together, strongly co-clustered by F measure. Normalized Chao1 diversity was significantly lower in multiple sclerosis patients than in controls.

The germline gives CDR1 SGHAT, CDR2 FQNNGV. The CDR3 totals 13 residues. Trimming cost V 8 bases and J 8 bases; bases outside gene matches: 8. Unique molecular identifiers were built into the TCR beta cDNA libraries. TCRdb re-analysed the PCR reads in MiXCR, keeping a single row per CDR3 protein. Of hundreds of thousands of distinct CDR3 sequences in the sample, 25% to 30% were seen once. This clonotype was picked up a small number of times. Antigen specificity is unknown. The chain uses TRBV11-2 and TRBJ2-1; TRBD2 matches at 8 bases. Sequenced: blood. The origin of this receptor is a girl aged 10 to 17 with multiple sclerosis. The CDR3 protein is CASADGGGYEQFF. CDR3 nucleotides: TGTGCCAGCGCCGACGGGGGGGGGTATGAGCAGTTCTTC.